This TCR beta chain is drawn from a study of beta chain features in type 1 diabetes. Background on the study: Across every sample, about 100 million sorted cells were examined in total.

Regarding the study as a whole: There was a moderate but significant shortening of TCRB CDR3s in all four CD4+ subsets of Type 1 diabetes patients. Researchers caution that PCR might favor shorter templates, equally among patients and controls.

Worth noting for this clone: As yet, its antigen is unknown.

Expressed TCRB transcripts were sequenced, since all the RNA that had been isolated was reverse transcribed. The table came from immunoSEQ multiplex PCR; TCRdb's copy has only in-frame clones and leaves some out. This sample yields 630,000 or so clones, of which more than 13% are seen a single time; roughly 0.04% belongs to the top ten. The ends lost 0 bases at V and 5 bases at J; junction bases unmatched: 7. The germline V gene encodes CDR1 MNHEY and CDR2 SVGAGI. CDR3 size: 16 residues. Only one heparinised blood draw was taken per donor, and its volume averaged around 110 mL. The sequencing input was naive CD4+ T cells from blood. This receptor was taken from a man between 18 and 29 years old with type 1 diabetes. The genes are TRBV6-5 and TRBJ2-1; 7 nucleotides match TRBD2. The CDR3 here is CASSYSISGANNEQFF. CDR3 DNA: TGTGCCAGCAGTTACTCGATCAGCGGGGCCAACAATGAGCAGTTCTTC.